This T cell receptor (beta chain) is drawn from a study of T-cell memory formation after mild COVID-19. Overall study context: TCR clusters mostly belonged to single donors.

The CDR3 spans 15 residues. With 0 bases removed from V and 5 bases from J, the gap between germline ends came to 13 bases. Germline values: CDR1 MGHDK, CDR2 SYGVNS. Points on this clonotype: The antigen remains unidentified.

General study findings and limits: Second-wave clones that peaked on day 37 lacked confirmed SARS-CoV-2 specificity. Pre-infection memory showed some responding clones, and this suggested that cross-reactive memory joined. Whereas later expanders leaned CD4+, clones contracting day 15 to 85 showed a balanced CD4/CD8 makeup.

Using its own MiXCR run on the 5' RACE reads, TCRdb lists one record per CDR3 protein. The table has hundreds of thousands of distinct CDR3 sequences, roughly a sixth seen once; the top ten hold just over 8%. The chain joins TRBV25-1 to TRBJ1-2; D is possibly TRBD1 (5 bases). This receptor was obtained from an adult woman who had mild COVID-19 (a few samples of this study predate the infection). Cell type and time point are not known. The sample consisted of PBMCs or a T cell subset sorted from them (not recorded which). CDR3 nucleotide sequence: TGTGCCAGCAGTGAATACGCCGGGACCGAGTATGGCTACACCTTC. As protein: CASSEYAGTEYGYTF.